Listed here are 19 T cell receptor beta chains from one sample, sequenced in a study of CD4 T cells in relation to SARS-CoV-2 and coronaviruses. Their specific antigens are unknown. The method was immunoSEQ multiplex PCR; TCRdb's version includes in-frame clones alone and lacks a portion of them. Of about 20,000 clones in the sample, 72% are singletons; the top ten hold roughly a sixth. Unexposed donor CD4+ T cells date from about 2011-2019, before the COVID-19 pandemic. After ten to eleven days of culture, CD4+ T cells were isolated. Sequenced material: CD4+ T cells from PBMCs, cultured in vitro. The source is a human donor in good health.

The CDR3 spells CASSPGTGGNQPQHF. CDR3 DNA: TGTGCCAGCTCACCCGGGACAGGGGGCAATCAGCCCCAGCATTTT. The V call is TRBV18, the J call TRBJ1-5; 10 bases are shared with TRBD1. The ends lost 3 bases at V and 2 bases at J; junction bases unmatched: 1. There are 15 residues in the CDR3. CDR1 is KGHSH, CDR2 LQKENI, per germline.

The rearrangement uses TRBV7-2 and TRBJ1-1; TRBD1 matches at 7 bases. The length of the CDR3 is 16 residues. V shed 4 bases and J 0 bases; nucleotides not matched to a gene: 8. Germline-derived CDR1 and CDR2 are SGHTA and FQGNSA. The CDR3 spells CASSSGGTAMNTEAFF. The CDR3 bases are TGTGCCAGCAGCTCGGGGGGGACAGCCATGAACACTGAAGCTTTCTTT. The full variable domain, in which reference TRBV7-2 and TRBJ1-1 provide the parts outside the CDR3, is GAGVSQSPSNKVTEKGKDVELRCDPISGHTALYWYRQSLGQGLEFLIYFQGNSAPDKSGLPSDRFSAERTGGSVSTLTIQRTQQEDSAVYLCASSSGGTAMNTEAFFGQGTRLTVV.

This chain connects TRBV6-6 to TRBJ1-1; D is unresolved. Trimming took off 0 bases at V and 2 bases at J, with 7 bases between the two ends. Germline V gives CDR1 MNHNY, CDR2 SVGAGI (reference sequence). CDR3 size: 14 residues. The CDR3 here is CASSYSDQNTEAFF. Here the CDR3 DNA reads TGTGCCAGCAGTTACTCGGACCAAAACACTGAAGCTTTCTTT.

The V gene is TRBV5-4, the J gene TRBJ1-2; D may be TRBD1 (6 bases). Deletions cut 3 bases from V and 1 base from J, with 13 bases between. Germline values: CDR1 SGHNT, CDR2 YYREEE (reference sequence). The CDR3 length is 15 residues. The CDR3: CASSSLTGNNYGYTF. The CDR3 bases are TGTGCCAGCAGCTCCCTAACAGGGAATAACTATGGCTACACCTTC.

V gene TRBV6-1 combines with J gene TRBJ1-5, with 8 bases matching TRBD1. The length of the CDR3 is 14 residues. Trimming took 6 bases from V and 3 from J; bases not matched to a gene: 4. The germline V gene encodes CDR1 MNHNS and CDR2 SASEGT. CDR3 bases: TGTGCCAGCAGGGCGGGACAGGACAATCAGCCCCAGCATTTT. Amino acids: CASRAGQDNQPQHF.

The chain carries TRBV7-6 and TRBJ2-3; 10 bases are a match to TRBD2. Germline assignment: CDR1 SGHVS and CDR2 FNYEAQ. This CDR3 has 16 amino acids. Trimming removed 5 bases from V and 4 bases from J; junction bases left unmatched: 9. CDR3: CASSRDPGTSADTQYF. In DNA, the CDR3 is TGTGCCAGCAGCCGAGATCCAGGGACTAGCGCAGATACGCAGTATTTT.

The J gene is TRBJ2-2, the V gene TRBV4-2; TRBD1 agrees at 11 bases. V trimming: 4 bases; J trimming: 3 bases; junction bases outside the gene matches: 1. CDR1 LGHNA and CDR2 YNFKEQ come from the germline V gene. This CDR3 spans 15 amino acids. The CDR3 spells CASSLGQGDTGELFF. CDR3 DNA: TGTGCCAGCAGCCTGGGACAGGGGGACACCGGGGAGCTGTTTTTT.

As DNA, the CDR3 is TGTGCCAGCAGCTTGTTTTTGACAGAAGCTTTCTTT. Translation gives CASSLFLTEAFF. The rearrangement joins TRBV7-9 to TRBJ1-1; D is uncertain. Per germline, CDR1 SEHNR and CDR2 FQNEAQ (reference sequence). The CDR3 consists of 12 residues. The V gene lost 3 bases and the J gene lost 8 bases, with 10 bases spanning the gap.

This clone appeared once. The rearrangement links TRBV19 to TRBJ2-7, with D possibly matching TRBD2 (7 bases). The V gene lost 2 bases and the J gene lost 3 bases, with 14 bases spanning the gap. Per the germline V gene, CDR1 is LNHDA and CDR2 is SQIVND (reference sequence). The CDR3 is made up of 15 amino acids. The CDR3 region is CASSIKGGFSYEQYF. As DNA, the CDR3 is TGTGCCAGTAGTATAAAGGGGGGGTTTAGCTACGAGCAGTACTTC.

The CDR3, as DNA: TGTGCCAGCAGCTTAAGCTTCTATGGCTACACCTTC. This codes for CASSLSFYGYTF. J is TRBJ1-2 and V is TRBV7-2; D is ambiguous. CDR1 SGHTA and CDR2 FQGNSA come from the germline V gene. The ends were cut back, 2 bases at V and 4 bases at J, with 5 bases in the middle. The CDR3 loop spans 12 amino acids.

The chain uses TRBV29-1 and TRBJ2-2; D might be TRBD1 (5 bases). Deletions cut 7 bases from V and 5 bases from J, with 14 bases between. The V gene's germline CDR1 is SQVTM and CDR2 ANQGSEA. The length of the CDR3 is 13 residues. The CDR3 here is CSADLTGTGELFF. CDR3 DNA: TGCAGCGCGGACCTCACAGGAACCGGGGAGCTGTTTTTT.

The CDR3 is CASDYSGVGSGYTF. The CDR3 bases are TGTGCCAGCGATTATTCCGGAGTTGGAAGTGGCTACACCTTC. V usage is TRBV9 and J usage is TRBJ1-2; D is unclear. The CDR3 sequence is 14 residues long. Between the trimmed V and J ends, which lost 7 bases and 7 bases, there was a span of 20 bases. From germline, CDR1 is SGDLS and CDR2 YYNGEE.

The chain couples TRBV11-2 to TRBJ1-1; tentatively, D is TRBD1 (5 bases). The CDR3 is 14 amino acids. CDR1 SGHAT and CDR2 FQNNGV come from the germline V gene. The V end was cut by 1 base, the J end by 7 bases, with 13 bases between. CDR3 loop: CASSLVDTRGEAFF. CDR3 nucleotides: TGTGCCAGCAGCTTAGTAGACACGAGGGGTGAAGCTTTCTTT. The variable domain in full, completed from reference TRBV11-2 and TRBJ1-1, reads EAGVAQSPRYKIIEKRQSVAFWCNPISGHATLYWYQQILGQGPKLLIQFQNNGVVDDSQLPKDRFSAERLKGVDSTLKIQPAKLEDSAVYLCASSLVDTRGEAFFGQGTRLTVV.

J is TRBJ1-4 and V is TRBV5-6; tentative D call: TRBD1 (6 bases). The CDR3 totals 14 residues. With 4 bases removed from V and 8 bases from J, the gap between germline ends came to 15 bases. The germline V gene encodes CDR1 SGHDT and CDR2 YYEEEE. In DNA form, the CDR3 reads TGTGCCAGCAGCCGGGGGGGGCGCGGGGAAAAACTGTTTTTT. This sequence encodes CASSRGGRGEKLFF.

V gene TRBV20-1 combines with J gene TRBJ1-1; the D is unclear. V was pared by 7 bases and J by 0 bases, with 6 bases between. Germline V gene lookup returns CDR1 DFQATT and CDR2 SNEGSKA (reference sequence). The CDR3 contains 11 residues. The CDR3 sequence is CSVLLNTEAFF. The CDR3 bases are TGCAGTGTCCTCTTGAACACTGAAGCTTTCTTT.

The rearrangement links TRBV5-4 to TRBJ2-1; TRBD2 agrees at 8 bases. This CDR3 region has 17 residues. With V trimmed by 0 bases and J by 7 bases, 12 bases remained unmatched. Germline V lookup: CDR1 SGHNT, CDR2 YYREEE (reference sequence). The CDR3 DNA follows: TGTGCCAGCAGCTTGGGGTTTCGGGGGGGTGTTCGTAATGAGCAGTTCTTC. Amino acid sequence: CASSLGFRGGVRNEQFF. Drawing the rest from reference TRBV5-4 and TRBJ2-1, the complete variable domain is ETGVTQSPTHLIKTRGQQVTLRCSSQSGHNTVSWYQQALGQGPQFIFQYYREEENGRGNFPPRFSGLQFPNYSSELNVNALELDDSALYLCASSLGFRGGVRNEQFFGPGTRLTVL.

The chain couples TRBV6-2 or TRBV6-3 to TRBJ1-1, with D hard to call. Per the germline V gene, CDR1 is MNHEY and CDR2 is SVGEGT. This CDR3 comprises 14 residues. Deletions cut 2 bases from V and 10 bases from J, with 17 bases between. The CDR3 DNA sequence: TGTGCCAGCAGTTACGGCGCGGATATTGGCGCAGCTTTCTTT. This codes for CASSYGADIGAAFF.

This sequence joins TRBV19 and TRBJ2-2, with TRBD1 matching 9 bases. Germline lookup yields CDR1 LNHDA and CDR2 SQIVND (reference sequence). The CDR3 totals 15 residues. Trimming at V came to 3 bases and at J to 6 bases, leaving 5 bases not matched to a gene. This CDR3 reads CASSISGTGPGELFF. The CDR3 DNA reads TGTGCCAGTAGTATCTCCGGGACAGGGCCCGGGGAGCTGTTTTTT.

This clone has more than one count but fewer than ten. This chain links TRBV10-1 with TRBJ2-7, with D hard to call. Trimming left V 0 bases short and J 2 bases short, with 8 bases between. In germline, CDR1 is WNHNN, CDR2 SYGVQD (reference sequence). The CDR3 contains 14 residues. The CDR3: CASSESGRTYEQYF. The DNA for the CDR3 is TGCGCCAGCAGTGAGTCGGGCAGGACCTACGAGCAGTACTTC.